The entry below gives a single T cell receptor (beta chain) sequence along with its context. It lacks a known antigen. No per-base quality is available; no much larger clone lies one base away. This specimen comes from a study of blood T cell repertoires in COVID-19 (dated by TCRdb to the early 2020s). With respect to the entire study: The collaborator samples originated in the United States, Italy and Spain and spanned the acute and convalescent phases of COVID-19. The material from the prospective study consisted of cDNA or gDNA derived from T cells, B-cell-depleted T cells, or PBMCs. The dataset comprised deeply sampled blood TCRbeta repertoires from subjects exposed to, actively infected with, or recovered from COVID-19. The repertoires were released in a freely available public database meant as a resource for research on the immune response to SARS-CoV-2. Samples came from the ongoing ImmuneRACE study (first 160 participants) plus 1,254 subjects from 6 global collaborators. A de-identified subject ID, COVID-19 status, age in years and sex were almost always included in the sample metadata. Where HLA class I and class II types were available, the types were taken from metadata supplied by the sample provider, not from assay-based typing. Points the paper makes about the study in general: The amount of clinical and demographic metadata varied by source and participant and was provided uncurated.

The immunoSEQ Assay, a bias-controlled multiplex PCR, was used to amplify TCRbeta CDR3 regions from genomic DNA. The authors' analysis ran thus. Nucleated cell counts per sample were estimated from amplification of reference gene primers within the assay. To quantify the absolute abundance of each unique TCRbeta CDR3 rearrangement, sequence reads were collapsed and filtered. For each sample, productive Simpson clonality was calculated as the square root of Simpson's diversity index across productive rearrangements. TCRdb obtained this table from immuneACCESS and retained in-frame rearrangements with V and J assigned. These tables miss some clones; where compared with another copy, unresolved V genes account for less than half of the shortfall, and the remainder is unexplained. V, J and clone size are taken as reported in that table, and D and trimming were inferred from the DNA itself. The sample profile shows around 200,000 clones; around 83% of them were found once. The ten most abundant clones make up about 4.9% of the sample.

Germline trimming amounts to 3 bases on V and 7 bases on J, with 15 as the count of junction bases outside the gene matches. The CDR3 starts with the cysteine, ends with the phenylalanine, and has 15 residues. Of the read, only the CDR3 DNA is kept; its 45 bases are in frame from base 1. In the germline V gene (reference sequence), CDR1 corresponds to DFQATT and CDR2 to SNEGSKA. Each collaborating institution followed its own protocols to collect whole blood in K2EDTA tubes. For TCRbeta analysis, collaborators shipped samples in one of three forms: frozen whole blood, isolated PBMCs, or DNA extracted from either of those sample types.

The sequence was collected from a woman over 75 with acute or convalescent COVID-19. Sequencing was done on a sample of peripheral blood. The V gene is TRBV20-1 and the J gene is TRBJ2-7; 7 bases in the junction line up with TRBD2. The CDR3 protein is CSASLPGRTSREQYF. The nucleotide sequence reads TGCAGTGCTAGTCTACCCGGGAGGACTTCTCGGGAGCAGTACTTC.